The clone carrying this T cell receptor beta chain was seen a few times. The antigen is undetermined. The PCR employed 60 Vbeta primers together with 13 Jbeta primers. The protocol was immunoSEQ multiplex PCR, while the TCRdb copy is restricted to in-frame clones and leaves out a portion. The data show more than 75,000 clones, with roughly 77% seen just once and roughly 14% held by the top ten. Healthy people donating bone marrow made up the donors. The CDR3 loop spans 12 amino acids. This specimen belongs to a study of cytomegalovirus exposure and HLA in healthy donors. About the study: Ancestry clustering placed roughly four fifths of over 300 genotyped donors in the Caucasian-associated cluster.

Study-level results: Earlier analysis looked at TCR beta V segments, and most were productive about 90% or about 30% of the time. A later analysis revealed that TCR association rates differed between HLA loci, peaking at DRB1 and bottoming out at HLA-C.

The sequencing sample was made of PBMCs. The rearrangement uses TRBV21-1 and TRBJ1-1; the table's D gene call, TRBD1, was not cross checked with the DNA. TRBV21-1 is labeled a pseudogene. The sequence was collected from a woman between 35 and 50 years old in good health and CMV-seropositive. The DNA of the CDR3 is TGTGCCAGCAGCAAGTCTCAGGGAGAAGCTTTCTTT. Its protein is CASSKSQGEAFF.